This T cell receptor beta chain was sequenced in a study of metastatic and nonmetastatic thyroid tumors. TCRdb reprocessed the PCR reads using MiXCR. The table records 15,000 to 20,000 clones, around 30% of them present only once. Ahead of thyroid surgery, no patient had received treatment of any kind. This clone is categorized as medium-sized (0.01 to 0.1%). Germline CDR1 MNHNS, CDR2 SASEGT. V shed 3 bases and J shed 10 bases, with 9 bases lying between them. The CDR3 has 11 amino acids. Sequences were obtained from tumor tissue. This TCR came from a female donor with papillary thyroid cancer or a benign thyroid nodule (not recorded which). Some clones in this sample may be carry-over from other donors' samples. The chain carries TRBV6-1 and TRBJ1-1; D is uncertain. The CDR3 is CASSDLFRAFF. DNA of the CDR3: TGTGCCAGCAGTGACCTTTTTCGAGCTTTCTTT.